The next 26 T cell receptor beta chains were all read from a single sample in a study of cytomegalovirus exposure and HLA in healthy donors. Use of 60 Vbeta and 13 Jbeta primers characterized the PCR. Repertoires were generated with immunoSEQ multiplex PCR, while TCRdb's copy carries only in-frame clones and drops some. With some 82,000 clones in the sample, the ten largest clones hold around 1.2%. Sequencing used PBMCs. The receptors were sampled from a woman aged 30 to 39 in good health and CMV-seronegative.

V is TRBV4-1 and J is TRBJ2-5; weak D call: TRBD2 (6 bases). Per germline, CDR1 MGHRA and CDR2 YSYEKL. V lost 4 bases, J lost 4 bases, and 16 bases lay in between. The CDR3 consists of 15 residues. The CDR3 sequence: CASSLLPGRGETQYF. The CDR3 nucleotides read TGCGCCAGCAGCCTCTTACCCGGGCGGGGAGAGACCCAGTACTTC.

The DNA of the CDR3 is TGTGCCAGCATGGGCAGGATAAATCAGCCCCAGCATTTT. It is translated as CASMGRINQPQHF. The chain combines TRBV28 with TRBJ1-5; D not resolved. The V gene's germline CDR1 is MDHEN and CDR2 SYDVKM. The CDR3 is 13 amino acids. Trimming took 7 bases from V and 4 from J, leaving 11 bases between them.

This chain links TRBV29-1 with TRBJ2-3; D is perhaps TRBD2 (6 bases). This CDR3 comprises 15 residues. V was pared by 7 bases and J by 2 bases, with 19 bases between. The germline V gene encodes CDR1 SQVTM and CDR2 ANQGSEA. The CDR3 region is CSARMSPGVTDTQYF. As DNA, the CDR3 is TGCAGCGCCCGGATGTCGCCGGGGGTCACAGATACGCAGTATTTT.

The chain recombines TRBV5-1 with TRBJ2-1; 8 bases line up with TRBD1. From germline, CDR1 is SGHRS and CDR2 YFSETQ. The CDR3 sequence is 13 residues long. Unmatched junction bases numbered 3, after V lost 3 bases and J lost 7 bases. The CDR3 DNA reads TGCGCCAGCAGCTCCTGGACAGGGAATGAGCAGTTCTTC. This gives the protein CASSSWTGNEQFF.

This chain connects TRBV6-1 to TRBJ1-1; D is uncertain. The V end was cut by 6 bases, the J end by 3 bases, with 8 bases between. This CDR3 is built from 12 residues. Germline-derived CDR1 and CDR2 are MNHNS and SASEGT. The CDR3 region is CASRTGYTEAFF. The CDR3 DNA reads TGTGCCAGCAGGACCGGGTACACTGAAGCTTTCTTT.

Comment on this clone: The same CDR3 arises from other DNA sequences in this sample as well. The CDR3 nucleotides are TGCAGCGTCGGGGGGGGCACAGATACGCAGTATTTT. Protein: CSVGGGTDTQYF. The chain links TRBV29-1 to TRBJ2-3, with 8 nucleotides matching TRBD2. Germline V gives CDR1 SQVTM, CDR2 ANQGSEA. J gave up 1 base and V 6 bases, and 0 bases lay outside the gene matches. This CDR3 has 12 amino acids.

The chain has TRBV5-1 and TRBJ2-2; 7 nucleotides agree with TRBD2. Germline-derived CDR1 and CDR2 are SGHRS and YFSETQ. Unmatched junction bases numbered 5, after V lost 4 bases and J lost 2 bases. The CDR3 contains 15 residues. The CDR3 loop reads CASSQSGTNTGELFF. The CDR3 coding sequence is TGCGCCAGCAGCCAAAGCGGGACCAACACCGGGGAGCTGTTTTTT.

The V and J genes are TRBV6-5 and TRBJ2-3; 8 bases are a match to TRBD1. The J segment lost 8 bases and the V segment lost 4 bases, leaving 8 bases of the junction unmatched. This CDR3 region has 14 residues. Germline-derived CDR1 and CDR2 are MNHEY and SVGAGI. The CDR3 nucleotides are TGTGCCAGCAGTTCCACAGGGGGTGGCGGTACGCAGTATTTT. This sequence encodes CASSSTGGGGTQYF.

The chain employs TRBV4-2 and TRBJ2-7, with D tentatively TRBD2 (7 bases). V shed 1 base and J shed 7 bases, with 20 bases lying between them. Germline CDR1 reads LGHNA; CDR2 reads YNFKEQ. This CDR3 region has 16 residues. CDR3: CASSQVGGGGSIEQYF. For the CDR3, the DNA is TGTGCCAGCAGCCAAGTCGGGGGAGGGGGATCGATAGAGCAGTACTTC.

This chain uses TRBV2 with TRBJ1-1, with 9 bases matching TRBD1. Germline-derived CDR1 and CDR2 are SNHLY and FYNNEI. This CDR3 spans 18 amino acids. V lost 8 bases, J lost 0 bases, and 16 bases stayed unmatched. CDR3 sequence (DNA): TGTGCCAGCTCCTACCCGGGACAGGGTATCGATATGAACACTGAAGCTTTCTTT. The encoded protein is CASSYPGQGIDMNTEAFF.

The rearrangement uses TRBV27 and TRBJ2-1, with 7 positions matching TRBD2. Germline loops: CDR1 MNHEY, CDR2 SMNVEV (reference sequence). Unmatched junction bases numbered 4, after V lost 2 bases and J lost 0 bases. The CDR3 totals 16 residues. CDR3 sequence (DNA): TGTGCCAGCAGTTTAGCCCGGACTAGCTCCTACAATGAGCAGTTCTTC. Amino acids: CASSLARTSSYNEQFF.

The chain has TRBV5-5 and TRBJ1-1, with unresolved D. The V gene lost 3 bases and the J gene lost 3 bases, with 3 bases spanning the gap. Germline lookup yields CDR1 SGHKS and CDR2 YYEKEE (reference sequence). The CDR3 totals 11 residues. CDR3 DNA sequence: TGTGCCAGCAGCTCATACACTGAAGCTTTCTTT. This sequence encodes CASSSYTEAFF. The full variable domain, its missing parts supplied by reference TRBV5-5 and TRBJ1-1, is DAGVTQSPTHLIKTRGQQVTLRCSPISGHKSVSWYQQVLGQGPQFIFQYYEKEERGRGNFPDRFSARQFPNYSSELNVNALLLGDSALYLCASSSYTEAFFGQGTRLTVV.

The chain links TRBV10-3 to TRBJ1-1; D is uncertain. The V gene lost 4 bases and the J gene lost 1 base, with 10 bases spanning the gap. This CDR3 spans 14 amino acids. Germline V gives CDR1 ENHRY, CDR2 SYGVKD. The CDR3 sequence: CAISGVGRNTEAFF. For the CDR3, the DNA is TGTGCCATCAGTGGGGTAGGGAGGAACACTGAAGCTTTCTTT.

V is TRBV6-5 and J is TRBJ2-7, with D possibly matching TRBD1 (6 bases). Germline CDR1 MNHEY, CDR2 SVGAGI. The CDR3 has 12 residues. V was clipped by 7 bases and J by 7 bases, with 14 bases between them. In nucleotides, the CDR3 is TGTGCCAGCAACTCACAGGGAAGGGAGCAGTACTTC. This encodes CASNSQGREQYF.

The V gene is TRBV29-1, the J gene TRBJ2-7; D remains unclear. Trimming left V 4 bases short and J 2 bases short, with 12 bases between. The CDR3 extends over 13 amino acids. Germline loops: CDR1 SQVTM, CDR2 ANQGSEA. CDR3 in amino acids: CSVVGPGTYEQYF. CDR3 sequence (DNA): TGCAGCGTTGTAGGTCCAGGAACCTACGAGCAGTACTTC.

The rearrangement links TRBV25-1 to TRBJ1-4; D might be TRBD1 (5 bases). This CDR3 has 15 amino acids. The V gene's germline CDR1 is MGHDK and CDR2 SYGVNS. Trimming removed 4 bases from V and 8 bases from J, with 17 bases in between. CDR3 sequence (DNA): TGTGCCAGCAGTGGGCCGGGATTTGGGGGGGAAAAACTGTTTTTT. It specifies CASSGPGFGGEKLFF.

J is TRBJ1-3 and V is TRBV6-5; D gene uncertain. The ends were cut back, 4 bases at V and 0 bases at J, with 13 bases in the middle. CDR1 and CDR2 (germline): MNHEY, SVGAGI. The CDR3 is made up of 16 amino acids. Here the CDR3 DNA reads TGTGCCAGCAGTTTCTCTCCTCTAAGCTCTGGAAACACCATATATTTT. Its protein product is CASSFSPLSSGNTIYF.

This rearrangement joins TRBV5-5 to TRBJ2-7, with a weak D call TRBD2 (6 bases). Germline V gene lookup returns CDR1 SGHKS and CDR2 YYEKEE (reference sequence). This CDR3 comprises 13 residues. V was shortened by 3 bases and J by 3 bases, with 10 bases between the two germline ends. CDR3 protein: CASSSGTFYEQYF. CDR3 bases: TGTGCCAGCAGCTCGGGGACTTTCTACGAGCAGTACTTC. The whole variable domain, filled in from reference TRBV5-5 and TRBJ2-7, reads DAGVTQSPTHLIKTRGQQVTLRCSPISGHKSVSWYQQVLGQGPQFIFQYYEKEERGRGNFPDRFSARQFPNYSSELNVNALLLGDSALYLCASSSGTFYEQYFGPGTRLTVT.

V is TRBV27 and J is TRBJ2-1, with D possibly TRBD1 on 5 matching bases. The CDR3 runs 15 residues. Germline V CDR1 and CDR2: MNHEY, SMNVEV (reference sequence). Trimming removed 6 bases from V and 0 bases from J, with 12 bases in between. The CDR3 spells CASRPQGYSYNEQFF. The DNA of the CDR3 is TGTGCCAGCAGACCTCAGGGATACTCCTACAATGAGCAGTTCTTC.

The J gene is TRBJ2-5, the V gene TRBV6-5, with a weak D call TRBD1 (5 bases). The germline V and J ends were trimmed by 7 bases and 5 bases, with 20 bases remaining between them. CDR1 and CDR2 (germline): MNHEY, SVGAGI. The CDR3 totals 15 residues. The chain's CDR3 is CASNPGRPKGETQYF. In nucleotides, the CDR3 is TGTGCCAGCAATCCCGGTAGGCCAAAGGGGGAGACCCAGTACTTC.

The V call is TRBV7-2, the J call TRBJ1-5, with D tentatively TRBD1 (5 bases). The CDR3 covers 13 residues. From germline, CDR1 is SGHTA and CDR2 FQGNSA. Deletions cut 5 bases from V and 2 bases from J, with 7 bases between. The CDR3: CASSGQGNQPQHF. The CDR3 nucleotides are TGTGCCAGCAGCGGACAAGGCAATCAGCCCCAGCATTTT.

The rearrangement joins TRBV6-1 to TRBJ1-3; 9 positions match TRBD1. Trimming cost V 1 base and J 4 bases; bases outside gene matches: 8. Germline CDR1 and CDR2: MNHNS and SASEGT. The CDR3 extends over 17 amino acids. CDR3 bases: TGTGCCAGCAGTGAAGACTTAGGACAGGGGTTCGGAAACACCATATATTTT. Translation: CASSEDLGQGFGNTIYF.

Here the CDR3 reads CASSYTAGIQHF. DNA for the CDR3: TGTGCCAGCAGTTACACCGCAGGAATCCAGCATTTT. This rearrangement joins TRBV6-6 to TRBJ1-5; D gene uncertain. Trimming pared 2 bases from V and 12 bases from J, leaving 11 bases between. Germline-derived CDR1 and CDR2 are MNHNY and SVGAGI (reference sequence). This CDR3 is 12 amino acids long.

The J gene is TRBJ1-1, the V gene TRBV5-1, with 9 bases lining up with TRBD1. V lost 0 bases, J lost 4 bases, and 1 base stayed unmatched. The CDR3 covers 14 residues. Germline V gene sequence: CDR1 SGHRS, CDR2 YFSETQ. This chain's CDR3 is CASSLGTGVTEAFF. CDR3 nucleotide sequence: TGCGCCAGCAGCTTGGGGACAGGGGTCACTGAAGCTTTCTTT.

The chain carries TRBV5-4 and TRBJ2-7, with 7 bases lining up with TRBD2. This CDR3 is 14 amino acids long. The V gene end was trimmed by 4 bases and the J gene end by 4 bases; junction bases not matched to a gene: 8. Germline CDR1 SGHNT, CDR2 YYREEE (reference sequence). The CDR3 is CASSNRDGGYEQYF. The CDR3 DNA reads as TGTGCCAGCAGCAACCGGGACGGGGGGTACGAGCAGTACTTC.

Here the CDR3 reads CASSSQMNTEAFF. The CDR3, as DNA: TGCGCCAGCAGTTCACAGATGAACACTGAAGCTTTCTTT. The chain couples TRBV5-1 to TRBJ1-1; D gene unclear. The CDR3 extends over 13 amino acids. Looked up from germline, CDR1 is SGHRS and CDR2 is YFSETQ. With 5 bases removed from V and 0 bases from J, the gap between germline ends came to 8 bases.